Following are 6 T cell receptor beta chains from one sample sequenced in a study of blood T cell repertoires in COVID-19. Profiling relied on immunoSEQ multiplex PCR, and the TCRdb table lists in-frame clones only, not all of them. The sample lists 110,000 to 150,000 clones; approximately 84% were seen once. The sequenced sample consisted of peripheral blood. These receptors were obtained from a human donor in a cohort sampled during active COVID-19.

V usage is TRBV10-2 and J usage is TRBJ2-7; 8 bases map to TRBD1. In germline, CDR1 is WSHSY, CDR2 SAAADI. The V and J ends lost 4 bases and 4 bases, in that order; junction bases with no gene match: 9. The CDR3 extends over 15 amino acids. CDR3 region: CASSGLGQGLYEQYF. In DNA, the CDR3 is TGCGCCAGCAGTGGCCTTGGACAGGGTCTATACGAGCAGTACTTC.

The chain is built from TRBV28 and TRBJ1-4; possibly TRBD1 for D (5 bases). Trimming removed 4 bases at V and 0 bases at J, with 18 bases between. The germline V gene encodes CDR1 MDHEN and CDR2 SYDVKM. The CDR3 runs to 18 residues. The CDR3 DNA reads as TGTGCCAGCAGTTCCGTAGATAGAGACAGAGCAACTAATGAAAAACTGTTTTTT. Protein product: CASSSVDRDRATNEKLFF.

V and J are TRBV6-1 and TRBJ2-5, with 9 bases aligning to TRBD2. V shed 3 bases and J 5 bases; nucleotides not matched to a gene: 7. CDR3 length: 15 amino acids. Germline V gene data show CDR1 as MNHNS and CDR2 as SASEGT. The CDR3 nucleotides are TGTGCCAGCAGTGATACGTGGCGGGGGGGGGAGACCCAGTACTTC. Translated: CASSDTWRGGETQYF.

This clone showed up just once. This sequence joins TRBV6-6 and TRBJ1-6, with D possibly being TRBD1 (5 bases). Germline loops: CDR1 MNHNY, CDR2 SVGAGI (reference sequence). CDR3 size: 15 residues. Deletions cut 2 bases from V and 10 bases from J, with 15 bases between. CDR3 in amino acids: CASSYRQGTASPLHF. The CDR3, as DNA: TGTGCCAGCAGTTACCGGCAGGGTACGGCGTCACCCCTCCACTTT.

The chain combines TRBV7-2 with TRBJ2-3; TRBD2 aligns across 8 bases. Looked up from germline, CDR1 is SGHTA and CDR2 is FQGNSA. V dropped 1 base and J dropped 2; count of bases not matched to a gene: 5. The CDR3 is made up of 16 amino acids. The CDR3 region has the DNA TGTGCCAGCAGCTTAGTGGCGGGGGGATTCACAGATACGCAGTATTTT. Translated, it gives CASSLVAGGFTDTQYF.

The genes are TRBV3-1 (or the pseudogene TRBV3-2) and TRBJ2-1; 7 positions agree with TRBD1. The V and J ends lost 3 bases and 9 bases, in that order; junction bases with no gene match: 5. The CDR3 runs 13 residues. Per the germline V gene, CDR1 is LGHDT and CDR2 is YNNKEL (reference sequence). CDR3 sequence reads: CASSQTGPSEQFF. DNA for the CDR3: TGTGCCAGCAGCCAGACAGGGCCTAGTGAGCAGTTCTTC.